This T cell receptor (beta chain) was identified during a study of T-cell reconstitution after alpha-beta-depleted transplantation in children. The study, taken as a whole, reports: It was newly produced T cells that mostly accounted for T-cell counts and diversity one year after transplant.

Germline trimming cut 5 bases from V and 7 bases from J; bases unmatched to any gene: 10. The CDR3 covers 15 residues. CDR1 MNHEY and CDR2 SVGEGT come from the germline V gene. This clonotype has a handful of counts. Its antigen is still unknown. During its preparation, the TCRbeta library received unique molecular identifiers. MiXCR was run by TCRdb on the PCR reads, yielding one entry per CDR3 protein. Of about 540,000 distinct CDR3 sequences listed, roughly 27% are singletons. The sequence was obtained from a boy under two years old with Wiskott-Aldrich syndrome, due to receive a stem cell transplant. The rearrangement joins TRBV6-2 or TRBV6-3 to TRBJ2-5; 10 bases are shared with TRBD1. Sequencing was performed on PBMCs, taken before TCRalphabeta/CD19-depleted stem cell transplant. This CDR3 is CASSNRDRGSGTQYF. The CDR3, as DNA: TGTGCCAGCAGTAACCGGGACAGGGGTTCCGGGACCCAGTACTTC.